The clone carrying this T cell receptor (beta chain) occurred many times. Its specificity is not known. The time point here: persistent/refractory GD, antithyroid drugs over 5 years with positive TRAb. RNA from PBMCs was the source of the TCR library. The data are from a study of regulatory T cells in long-lasting Graves disease. Arm-PCR with iRepertoire HTBI primers amplified the CDR3 regions for these TCR beta libraries. Original analysis: Detected in the samples were 62 TRBV and more than 11 TRBJ segments. TCRdb reprocessed the multiplex PCR reads via MiXCR and lists one record per CDR3 protein. The V and J calls, along with clone size, are taken from TCRdb and not from the paper's own processing. The sample has roughly 360,000 distinct CDR3 sequences, less than 30% seen once. This CDR3 is built from 14 residues. Looked up from germline, CDR1 is MDHEN and CDR2 is SYDVKM. V lost 2 bases to trimming and J lost 0 bases, with 7 bases between them.

Study-level points and caveats: Because few samples were included, accuracy may have been lower. Persistent disease preferred TRBV28, TRBJ1-2 and TRBJ2-5. The persistent group shared around 2,600 public clonotypes, more than the 950 to 1,000 shared by new patients.

Sequencing was performed on peripheral blood mononuclear cells (PBMCs), taken when the disease was refractory, from a patient treated with antithyroid drugs. J is TRBJ1-1 and V is TRBV28; D gene uncertain. The receptor was derived from a woman between 40 and 55 years old with Graves disease. In DNA form, the CDR3 reads TGTGCCAGCAGTTTAAGTCCCCTGAACACTGAAGCTTTCTTT. Amino acids: CASSLSPLNTEAFF.